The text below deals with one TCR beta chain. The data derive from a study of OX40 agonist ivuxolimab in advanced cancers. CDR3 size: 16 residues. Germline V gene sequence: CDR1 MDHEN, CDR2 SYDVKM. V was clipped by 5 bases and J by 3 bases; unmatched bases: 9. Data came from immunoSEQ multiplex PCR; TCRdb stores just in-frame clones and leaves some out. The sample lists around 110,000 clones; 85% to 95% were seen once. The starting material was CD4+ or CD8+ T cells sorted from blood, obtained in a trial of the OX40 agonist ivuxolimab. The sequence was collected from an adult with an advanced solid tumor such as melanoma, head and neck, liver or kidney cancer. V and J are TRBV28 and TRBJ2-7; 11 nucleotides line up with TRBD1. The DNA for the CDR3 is TGTGCCAGCAGTCCCTCACTGGGACAGGGGGTCTACGAGCAGTACTTC. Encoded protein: CASSPSLGQGVYEQYF. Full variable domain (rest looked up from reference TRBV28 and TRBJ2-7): DVKVTQSSRYLVKRTGEKVFLECVQDMDHENMFWYRQDPGLGLRLIYFSYDVKMKEKGDIPEGYSVSREKKERFSLILESASTNQTSMYLCASSPSLGQGVYEQYFGPGTRLTVT.